Listed below are T cell receptor beta chains from one sample, sequenced in a study of control samples from healthy donors and cancer patients. The protocol was immunoSEQ multiplex PCR, while the TCRdb copy is restricted to in-frame clones and leaves out a portion. The repertoire holds about 49,000 clones, with 80% to 90% as singletons. Sequences were obtained from PBMCs. Receptors were obtained from a woman in her fifties or sixties with lung cancer. Each CDR3 is given with its conserved first and last residue. The order of the fields is clone size, J gene, D gene, V gene, CDR3 protein, CDR3 DNA. A D gene is named only where the DNA matches it firmly. The size entry is marked missing in some rows and otherwise reads once, few, many or a size class.

size: NA; J: TRBJ1-2; D: NA; V: TRBV2; CDR3: CASSDRGRNYGYTF; DNA: TGTGCCAGCAGTGATCGGGGACGGAACTATGGCTACACCTTC
size: NA; J: TRBJ1-1; D: NA; V: TRBV14; CDR3: CASSQGGHSGAFF; DNA: TGTGCCAGCAGCCAAGGGGGACACTCGGGAGCTTTCTTT
size: NA; J: TRBJ1-1; D: NA; V: TRBV19; CDR3: CASSVLMNTEAFF; DNA: TGTGCCAGTAGCGTTTTAATGAACACTGAAGCTTTCTTT
size: NA; J: TRBJ1-5; D: NA; V: TRBV27; CDR3: CASREGNQPQHF; DNA: TGTGCCAGCAGAGAGGGAAATCAGCCCCAGCATTTT
size: NA; J: TRBJ1-2; D: TRBD1; V: TRBV2; CDR3: CASSDRGSGYGYTF; DNA: TGTGCCAGCAGCGACAGGGGCTCAGGATATGGCTACACCTTC
size: NA; J: TRBJ1-3; D: NA; V: TRBV7-2; CDR3: CASSFGTDSGNTIYF; DNA: TGTGCCAGCAGCTTTGGGACGGACTCTGGAAACACCATATATTTT
size: NA; J: TRBJ1-1; D: TRBD1; V: TRBV5-1; CDR3: CASSPLGTGGTEAFF; DNA: TGCGCCAGCAGCCCCCTCGGGACAGGGGGCACTGAAGCTTTCTTT
size: NA; J: TRBJ1-1; D: TRBD1; V: TRBV7-9; CDR3: CASSRQGMGNTEAFF; DNA: TGTGCCAGCAGCCGACAGGGGATGGGGAACACTGAAGCTTTCTTT
size: once; J: TRBJ2-5; D: NA; V: TRBV5-1; CDR3: CASRYSQETQYF; DNA: TGCGCCAGCAGATACAGCCAAGAGACCCAGTACTTC
size: NA; J: TRBJ2-7; D: NA; V: TRBV28; CDR3: CASSPRQGAGYEQYF; DNA: TGTGCCAGCAGCCCCAGGCAGGGAGCGGGTTACGAGCAGTACTTC
size: NA; J: TRBJ1-6; D: NA; V: TRBV27; CDR3: CASSFQDSPLHF; DNA: TGTGCCAGCAGTTTCCAGGATTCACCCCTCCACTTT
size: NA; J: TRBJ2-5; D: NA; V: TRBV3-1/TRBV3-2; CDR3: CASSHKGRSETQYF; DNA: TGTGCCAGCAGCCATAAAGGGCGTTCGGAGACCCAGTACTTC
size: NA; J: TRBJ1-1; D: TRBD1; V: TRBV5-1; CDR3: CASSLDTGGDAFF; DNA: TGCGCCAGCAGTTTAGATACAGGGGGCGATGCTTTCTTT
size: few; J: TRBJ1-1; D: NA; V: TRBV5-4; CDR3: CASSGGRINTEAFF; DNA: TGTGCCAGCAGCGGGGGACGGATAAACACTGAAGCTTTCTTT
size: NA; J: TRBJ1-1; D: NA; V: TRBV7-9; CDR3: CASTKGGTEAFF; DNA: TGTGCCAGCACCAAAGGAGGCACTGAAGCTTTCTTT
size: NA; J: TRBJ1-1; D: TRBD1; V: TRBV7-2; CDR3: CASSFNTGDTEAFF; DNA: TGTGCCAGCAGCTTCAATACAGGGGACACTGAAGCTTTCTTT
size: NA; J: TRBJ1-3; D: NA; V: TRBV18; CDR3: CASSPGRTLGNTIYF; DNA: TGTGCCAGCTCACCAGGACGGACGCTAGGAAACACCATATATTTT
size: NA; J: TRBJ1-2; D: TRBD1; V: TRBV27; CDR3: CASSPGTGTYGYTF; DNA: TGTGCCAGCAGCCCCGGGACAGGGACTTATGGCTACACCTTC
size: NA; J: TRBJ1-2; D: NA; V: TRBV9; CDR3: CASSPRQEPNYGYTF; DNA: TGTGCCAGCAGCCCCCGACAGGAACCTAACTATGGCTACACCTTC
size: NA; J: TRBJ2-3; D: NA; V: TRBV29-1; CDR3: CSVTGLGTDTQYF; DNA: TGCAGCGTTACAGGATTGGGAACAGATACGCAGTATTTT
size: once; J: TRBJ1-1; D: NA; V: TRBV5-1; CDR3: CASSLAAGLNTEAFF; DNA: TGCGCCAGCAGCTTGGCCGCAGGGCTGAACACTGAAGCTTTCTTT
size: NA; J: TRBJ2-1; D: TRBD1; V: TRBV4-3; CDR3: CASSPTGVMSEQFF; DNA: TGCGCCAGCAGCCCTACAGGGGTGATGAGTGAGCAGTTCTTC
size: NA; J: TRBJ2-1; D: TRBD2; V: TRBV18; CDR3: CASSPPLAVTYNEQFF; DNA: TGTGCCAGCTCACCACCGCTAGCGGTAACCTACAATGAGCAGTTCTTC
size: NA; J: TRBJ1-2; D: TRBD1; V: TRBV29-1; CDR3: CSVSLRDRLGGYTF; DNA: TGCAGCGTTAGTCTCCGGGACAGGCTCGGGGGCTACACCTTC
size: NA; J: TRBJ1-1; D: NA; V: TRBV6-6; CDR3: CASSYSIPENTEAFF; DNA: TGTGCCAGCAGTTACTCGATACCAGAGAACACTGAAGCTTTCTTT
size: NA; J: TRBJ1-1; D: NA; V: TRBV5-6; CDR3: CASSLGGLFEAFF; DNA: TGTGCCAGCAGCTTGGGAGGCCTTTTTGAAGCTTTCTTT
size: NA; J: TRBJ1-3; D: NA; V: TRBV18; CDR3: CASSPFPPSSGNTIYF; DNA: TGTGCCAGCTCACCATTCCCCCCGAGCTCTGGAAACACCATATATTTT
size: NA; J: TRBJ2-7; D: NA; V: TRBV6-1; CDR3: CASSDRGNYEQYF; DNA: TGTGCCAGCAGTGACAGGGGCAACTACGAGCAGTACTTC
size: NA; J: TRBJ2-5; D: TRBD1; V: TRBV6-2/TRBV6-3; CDR3: CASSLIPGQTLRETQYF; DNA: TGTGCCAGCAGCCTGATTCCGGGACAGACCCTCCGGGAGACCCAGTACTTC
size: NA; J: TRBJ2-3; D: NA; V: TRBV5-1; CDR3: CASSLNGLSGTDTQYF; DNA: TGCGCCAGCAGCTTGAACGGCTTGTCAGGCACAGATACGCAGTATTTT
size: few; J: TRBJ2-2; D: NA; V: TRBV18; CDR3: CASSGGFSRTGELFF; DNA: TGTGCCAGCTCGGGGGGTTTCTCGCGGACCGGGGAGCTGTTTTTT
size: NA; J: TRBJ1-4; D: TRBD1; V: TRBV2; CDR3: CASRGWTGDLKRKVATNEKLFF; DNA: TGTGCCAGCAGAGGATGGACAGGGGACCTCAAAAGGAAGGTTGCAACTAATGAAAAACTGTTTTTT
size: NA; J: TRBJ2-3; D: TRBD2; V: TRBV7-2; CDR3: CASSLQAGGTDTQYF; DNA: TGTGCCAGCAGCTTACAAGCGGGGGGCACAGATACGCAGTATTTT
size: NA; J: TRBJ2-5; D: NA; V: TRBV7-8; CDR3: CASRTIPQETQYF; DNA: TGTGCCAGCAGGACAATCCCCCAAGAGACCCAGTACTTC
size: NA; J: TRBJ1-2; D: NA; V: TRBV7-5; CDR3: CARSSQPRDRDYGYTF; DNA: TGTGCCAGAAGCTCTCAACCTCGGGACAGGGACTATGGCTACACCTTC
size: NA; J: TRBJ1-3; D: NA; V: TRBV11-3; CDR3: CASSLGVGNTIYF; DNA: TGTGCCAGCAGCTTAGGGGTTGGAAACACCATATATTTT
size: NA; J: TRBJ2-7; D: TRBD1; V: TRBV28; CDR3: CASSLGGQEDYEQYF; DNA: TGTGCCAGCAGTTTGGGGGGACAGGAGGACTACGAGCAGTACTTC
size: NA; J: TRBJ2-7; D: TRBD1; V: TRBV9; CDR3: CASSVDQGAYEQYF; DNA: TGTGCCAGCAGCGTAGACCAGGGGGCTTACGAGCAGTACTTC
size: NA; J: TRBJ2-4; D: TRBD1; V: TRBV19; CDR3: CASSTETTGQNIQYF; DNA: TGTGCCAGTAGTACCGAAACTACGGGACAGAACATTCAGTACTTC
size: NA; J: TRBJ1-5; D: NA; V: TRBV5-8; CDR3: CASSLGAYSNQPQHF; DNA: TGTGCCAGCAGCTTGGGGGCGTATAGCAATCAGCCCCAGCATTTT
size: once; J: TRBJ1-1; D: NA; V: TRBV27; CDR3: CASSPDLWATEAFF; DNA: TGTGCCAGCAGTCCGGACCTATGGGCCACTGAAGCTTTCTTT
size: NA; J: TRBJ2-6; D: TRBD1; V: TRBV5-6; CDR3: CASSLRTGRSGANVLTF; DNA: TGTGCCAGCAGCTTGAGGACAGGGCGCTCTGGGGCCAACGTCCTGACTTTC
size: NA; J: TRBJ2-2; D: TRBD2; V: TRBV5-8; CDR3: CASSGGLMNTGELFF; DNA: TGTGCCAGCAGCGGGGGACTAATGAATACCGGGGAGCTGTTTTTT
size: NA; J: TRBJ1-1; D: NA; V: TRBV29-1; CDR3: CSVILDRPYTEAFF; DNA: TGCAGCGTTATCTTGGATAGACCGTACACTGAAGCTTTCTTT
size: NA; J: TRBJ2-5; D: NA; V: TRBV5-1; CDR3: CASSLAGETQYF; DNA: TGCGCCAGCAGCTTGGCGGGAGAGACCCAGTACTTC